These 18 T cell receptor beta chains originate from one sample sequenced in a study of T cells in Graves' hyperthyroidism and ophthalmopathy. RNA transcripts gave rise to amplified TCR beta CDR3 regions. TCR CDR3 underwent first-round RT-PCR with the HTBI primer set. TCRdb passed the multiplex PCR reads through MiXCR, listing each CDR3 protein once. Here the sample spans about half a million distinct CDR3 sequences, less than 25% being singletons. The sample comprised blood. The receptors originated from a young man with Graves' hyperthyroidism.

This clonotype was seen a handful of times. The J gene is TRBJ1-5, the V gene TRBV19; perhaps TRBD1 as D (6 bases). Germline V gives CDR1 LNHDA, CDR2 SQIVND (reference sequence). This CDR3 comprises 15 residues. V lost 5 bases and J 4 bases, leaving 15 bases between the germline ends. CDR3 in amino acids: CASSPQGSRNQPQHF. In DNA form, the CDR3 reads TGTGCCAGTAGTCCACAGGGTAGCCGGAATCAGCCCCAGCATTTT.

As regards this clonotype: Being one base from a much bigger clone, this may be a read error. The gene calls are TRBV2 and TRBJ1-2; D perhaps matches TRBD1 (5 bases). The CDR3 extends over 14 amino acids. Germline assignment: CDR1 SNHLY and CDR2 FYNNEI. CDR3 sequence (DNA): TGTGCCAGCACCTTCAGGGATAGCCTCTATGGCTACAGCTTC. Translated: CASTFRDSLYGYSF.

This clonotype was counted at least ten times. This chain connects TRBV4-1 to TRBJ1-1; a possible D gene is TRBD1 (5 bases). Germline-derived CDR1 and CDR2 are MGHRA and YSYEKL. This CDR3 contains 14 residues. Trimming cost V 2 bases and J 1 base, with 8 bases left between them. The DNA of the CDR3 is TGCGCCAGCAGCCAACTGGGACCGAACACTGAAGCTTTCTTT. It encodes CASSQLGPNTEAFF.

This clonotype was seen many times. This chain links TRBV20-1 with TRBJ2-2, with D unresolved. The CDR3 totals 13 residues. Looked up from germline, CDR1 is DFQATT and CDR2 is SNEGSKA (reference sequence). V was pared by 7 bases and J by 4 bases, with 13 bases between. This CDR3 reads CSVADGSTGELFF. CDR3 nucleotides: TGCAGTGTTGCGGACGGTTCCACCGGGGAGCTGTTTTTT.

Many counts were recorded for this clonotype. The V gene is TRBV28, the J gene TRBJ1-5; D remains ambiguous. CDR3 length: 15 amino acids. The germline V gene encodes CDR1 MDHEN and CDR2 SYDVKM. V was clipped by 5 bases and J by 7 bases, with 18 bases between them. Here the CDR3 reads CASSPRPSIVQPQHF. CDR3 sequence (DNA): TGTGCCAGCAGTCCACGGCCCAGCATTGTCCAGCCCCAGCATTTT.

The genes are TRBV12-5 and TRBJ2-7; D is possibly TRBD1 (6 bases). V lost 5 bases, J lost 5 bases, and 10 bases lay in between. This CDR3 is built from 12 residues. Germline CDR1 and CDR2: LGHNT and FRNRAP. CDR3 loop: CASGTRGNEQYF. The CDR3 DNA follows: TGTGCTAGTGGTACCAGGGGTAACGAGCAGTACTTC. The full variable domain, its missing parts supplied by reference TRBV12-5 and TRBJ2-7, is DARVTQTPRHKVTEMGQEVTMRCQPILGHNTVFWYRQTMMQGLELLAYFRNRAPLDDSGMPKDRFSAEMPDATLATLKIQPSEPRDSAVYFCASGTRGNEQYFGPGTRLTVT.

J is TRBJ1-1 and V is TRBV20-1; D call uncertain. The CDR3 length is 12 residues. The germline V gene encodes CDR1 DFQATT and CDR2 SNEGSKA (reference sequence). Trimming took 3 bases from V and 3 from J, leaving 8 bases between them. CDR3 coding DNA: TGCAGTGCTAGTTACGCGGACACTGAAGCTTTCTTT. This sequence encodes CSASYADTEAFF.

The rearrangement uses TRBV3-1 and TRBJ2-7; no clear D gene. Per germline, CDR1 LGHDT and CDR2 YNNKEL (reference sequence). V gave up 0 bases and J gave up 0 bases, with 6 bases separating them. The CDR3 is 14 residues long. CDR3 loop: CASSQDRSSYEQYF. The CDR3 DNA is TGTGCCAGCAGCCAAGATAGGAGCTCCTACGAGCAGTACTTC.

This clonotype was counted ten times or more. The CDR3 loop is CASSEGGLTYEQYF. Written as DNA, the CDR3 is TGTGCCAGCAGCGAGGGGGGGTTAACCTACGAGCAGTACTTC. This rearrangement joins TRBV9 to TRBJ2-7; D may be TRBD2 (7 bases). Germline V gene lookup returns CDR1 SGDLS and CDR2 YYNGEE. This CDR3 is built from 14 residues. Trimming removed 3 bases from V and 2 bases from J, with 12 bases in between.

The chain recombines TRBV28 with TRBJ2-7; 8 nucleotides match TRBD1. CDR1 and CDR2 from the germline V gene are MDHEN and SYDVKM. The CDR3 sequence is 17 residues long. The trim removed 1 base at V and 2 bases at J, leaving 10 bases unmatched. CDR3 protein: CASSLYPGGGEAYEQYF. The CDR3 DNA reads as TGTGCCAGCAGTTTATATCCAGGGGGCGGGGAAGCCTACGAGCAGTACTTC.

This clonotype was seen repeatedly, ten times or more. The genes are TRBV6-5 and TRBJ1-2; weak D call: TRBD1 (5 bases). V lost 2 bases to trimming and J lost 11 bases, with 18 bases between them. Germline V CDR1 and CDR2: MNHEY, SVGAGI. The CDR3 runs 14 residues. The CDR3 spells CASSYGRVEELYTF. Written as DNA, the CDR3 is TGTGCCAGCAGTTACGGCAGGGTAGAGGAACTATACACCTTC.

This clonotype was detected a few times. This chain uses TRBV20-1 with TRBJ2-7, with 8 bases lining up with TRBD1. The V gene end was trimmed by 5 bases and the J gene end by 6 bases; junction bases not matched to a gene: 9. There are 13 residues in the CDR3. The germline V gene has CDR1 DFQATT and CDR2 SNEGSKA (reference sequence). The CDR3 DNA follows: TGCAGTGCTCTAAAGACAGGGGCTAGCGAGCAGTACTTC. Protein: CSALKTGASEQYF.

The chain combines TRBV4-1 with TRBJ1-5; D is unresolved. The CDR3 runs 15 residues. The V gene lost 0 bases and the J gene lost 5 bases, with 11 bases spanning the gap. Germline CDR1 reads MGHRA; CDR2 reads YSYEKL. The CDR3: CASSQDLTAYQPQHF. For the CDR3, the DNA is TGCGCCAGCAGCCAAGATTTAACCGCTTATCAGCCCCAGCATTTT.

V and J are TRBV20-1 and TRBJ2-5; D gene ambiguous. CDR3 length equals 12 residues. Germline CDR1 is DFQATT and CDR2 is SNEGSKA (reference sequence). V was clipped by 3 bases and J by 5 bases, with 10 bases between them. CDR3 in DNA: TGCAGTGCTAGCCGGGTTGGGGAGACCCAGTACTTC. This gives the protein CSASRVGETQYF.

There are many counts of this clonotype. The chain joins TRBV6-5 to TRBJ1-5, with TRBD1 matching over 7 bases. Per germline, CDR1 MNHEY and CDR2 SVGAGI. CDR3 length: 13 residues. Germline trimming cut 6 bases from V and 6 bases from J; bases unmatched to any gene: 5. CDR3 loop: CASSVQGFQPQHF. Written as DNA, the CDR3 is TGTGCCAGCAGCGTACAGGGGTTTCAGCCCCAGCATTTT.

There are a few counts of this clonotype. The chain uses TRBV27 and TRBJ2-7; 7 bases match TRBD2. The V and J ends lost 3 bases and 5 bases, in that order; junction bases with no gene match: 4. Per germline, CDR1 MNHEY and CDR2 SMNVEV (reference sequence). The CDR3 sequence is 13 residues long. CDR3: CASSLGGFDEQYF. CDR3 DNA: TGTGCCAGCAGTTTGGGAGGGTTCGACGAGCAGTACTTC.

This clonotype was seen repeatedly, ten times or more. V is TRBV13 and J is TRBJ1-2; a possible D gene is TRBD1 (6 bases). The CDR3 runs to 13 residues. Germline V CDR1 and CDR2: PRHDT, FYEKMQ (reference sequence). The V end lost 4 bases, the J end lost 5 bases, and 11 bases lay between the germline ends. Written as DNA, the CDR3 is TGTGCCAGCAGCTCGCTCGGGACATATGGCTACACCTTC. Amino acids: CASSSLGTYGYTF.

This clonotype was recorded at least ten times. The rearrangement joins TRBV12-3 or TRBV12-4 to TRBJ2-7; no reliable D call. This CDR3 has 13 residues. V was shortened by 3 bases and J by 1 base, with 7 bases between the two germline ends. CDR3 nucleotides: TGTGCCAGCAGTTTTTGGGAATCCTACGAGCAGTACTTC. Amino acid sequence: CASSFWESYEQYF.